The clone carrying this T cell receptor (beta chain) is labeled medium-sized. The antigen is not known. Germline V gene sequence: CDR1 SGHNT, CDR2 YENEEA. The CDR3 totals 14 residues. Trimming left V 3 bases short and J 5 bases short, with 11 bases between. TCRdb keeps only in-frame clones here, not all; method: immunoSEQ multiplex PCR. This table has about 5,000 clones, 57% appearing once. This entry comes from a study of CXCR4 blockade with PD-1 therapy in pancreatic cancer. General study results and limits: Tumor clonality averaged roughly 0.15 versus 0.05 in healthy blood, not predicting survival.

The gene calls are TRBV11-3 and TRBJ1-5; D might be TRBD1 (5 bases). The specimen was tumor tissue. This clonotype originated in a human donor with pancreatic ductal adenocarcinoma. The CDR3 nucleotides are TGTGCCAGCAGCTTGGGGGGTACGGATCAGCCCCAGCATTTT. Amino acids: CASSLGGTDQPQHF.